This T cell receptor (beta chain) was identified in a study of CD8 T cells in Susac syndrome. Whole-study results and caveats: That the number of individuals in its TCR sequencing and HLA analysis was relatively small was acknowledged by the study.

The germline V gene has CDR1 SEHNR and CDR2 FQNEAQ (reference sequence). The V gene lost 3 bases and the J gene lost 3 bases, with 6 bases spanning the gap. The CDR3 has 12 amino acids. CD8+ and CD4+ T cells taken from blood had their TCR beta sequenced. This clonotype was found a few times. Its antigen remains unidentified. An input of about 0.5 to 1 ug of RNA was subjected to reverse transcription using random hexamers. A multiplex approach, immunoSEQ multiplex PCR, amplified TCR beta CDR3 across 54 Vbeta and 13 Jbeta. TCRdb reprocessed the immunoSEQ multiplex PCR reads via MiXCR and lists one record per CDR3 protein. The sample lists about 400,000 distinct CDR3 sequences, 85% to 90% occurring once.

Sequenced sample: CD8+ T cells from PBMCs. V gene TRBV7-9 combines with J gene TRBJ2-7; D is unresolved. The source of this sequence is a human donor with multiple sclerosis. The CDR3 sequence is CASSFLYYEQYF. Written as DNA, the CDR3 is TGTGCCAGCAGCTTTCTATACTACGAGCAGTACTTC. Together with reference TRBV7-9 and TRBJ2-7, the CDR3 gives the full variable domain: DTGVSQNPRHKITKRGQNVTFRCDPISEHNRLYWYRQTLGQGPEFLTYFQNEAQLEKSRLLSDRFSAERPKGSFSTLEIQRTEQGDSAMYLCASSFLYYEQYFGPGTRLTVT.